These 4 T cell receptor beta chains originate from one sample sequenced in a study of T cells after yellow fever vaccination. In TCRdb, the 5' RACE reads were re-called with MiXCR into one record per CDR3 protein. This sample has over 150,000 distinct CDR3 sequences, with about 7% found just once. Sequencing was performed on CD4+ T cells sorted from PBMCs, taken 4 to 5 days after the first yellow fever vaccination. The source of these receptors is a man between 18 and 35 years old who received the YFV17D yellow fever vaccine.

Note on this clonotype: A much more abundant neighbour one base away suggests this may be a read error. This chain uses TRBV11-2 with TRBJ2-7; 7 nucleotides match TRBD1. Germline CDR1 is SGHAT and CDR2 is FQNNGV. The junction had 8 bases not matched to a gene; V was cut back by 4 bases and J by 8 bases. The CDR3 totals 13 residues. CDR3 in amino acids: CASSYTTGPKQYF. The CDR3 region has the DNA TGTGCCAGCAGCTACACGACAGGGCCCAAGCAGTACTTC.

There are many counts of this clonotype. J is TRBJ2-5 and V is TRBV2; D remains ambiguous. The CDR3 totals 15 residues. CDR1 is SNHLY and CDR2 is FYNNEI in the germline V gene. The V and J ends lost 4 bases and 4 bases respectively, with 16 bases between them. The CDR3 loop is CASSVQGSKGETQYF. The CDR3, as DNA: TGTGCCAGCAGTGTCCAAGGATCAAAGGGAGAGACCCAGTACTTC. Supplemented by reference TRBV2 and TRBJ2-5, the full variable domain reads EPEVTQTPSHQVTQMGQEVILRCVPISNHLYFYWYRQILGQKVEFLVSFYNNEISEKSEIFDDQFSVERPDGSNFTLKIRSTKLEDSAMYFCASSVQGSKGETQYFGPGTRLLVL.

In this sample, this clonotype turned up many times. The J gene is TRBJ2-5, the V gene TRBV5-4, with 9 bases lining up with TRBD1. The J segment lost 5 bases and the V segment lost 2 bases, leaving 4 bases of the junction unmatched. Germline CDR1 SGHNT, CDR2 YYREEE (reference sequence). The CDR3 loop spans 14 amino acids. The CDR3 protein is CASSLQGALETQYF. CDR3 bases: TGTGCCAGCAGCTTACAGGGGGCGCTGGAGACCCAGTACTTC.

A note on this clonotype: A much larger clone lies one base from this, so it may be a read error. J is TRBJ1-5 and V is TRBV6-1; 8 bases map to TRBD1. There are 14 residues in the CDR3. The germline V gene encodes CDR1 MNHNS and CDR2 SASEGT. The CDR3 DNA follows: TGTTCCAGCGAGCAGGGGGCGAGCAATCAGCCCCAGCATTTT. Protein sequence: CSSEQGASNQPQHF.